The 13 T cell receptor beta chains below were found in one sample sequenced in a study of PD-L1 blockade in urothelial cancer listed by TCRdb under 2017. The time point label on this specimen signifies: peripheral blood 6 weeks after treatment start. The receptor library was made with the immunoSEQ multiplex PCR assay. In TCRdb, the immuneACCESS table is reduced to in-frame sequences with V and J assigned. These tables do not hold every clone; where another copy was compared, an unresolved V gene accounts for under half, and the others remain unexplained. The sample table contains about 76,000 clones; only one count was recorded for around 90% of them. The biggest ten clones account for 0.7% to 0.9% of the sample. The input for sequencing was PBMCs, taken around atezolizumab (anti-PD-L1) treatment. Receptors originate from a woman older than 75 with urothelial cancer.

V is TRBV5-6 and J is TRBJ2-1; TRBD1 aligns across 8 bases. Germline CDR1 and CDR2: SGHDT and YYEEEE. V lost 3 bases and J lost 8; bases outside the gene matches: 7. This CDR3 has 14 residues. DNA for the CDR3: TGTGCCAGCAGCTGGGGCCAGACAGGGGATGAGCAGTTCTTC. Encoded protein: CASSWGQTGDEQFF.

This chain connects TRBV30 to TRBJ1-1, with D unresolved. The CDR3 spans 15 residues. The V gene lost 1 base and the J gene lost 3 bases, with 15 bases spanning the gap. The germline V gene encodes CDR1 GTSNPN and CDR2 SVGIG (reference sequence). CDR3 coding DNA: TGTGCCTGGAGTGGTTTAGTACCACGTTACACTGAAGCTTTCTTT. It yields the protein CAWSGLVPRYTEAFF.

This clone was detected only once. The gene calls are TRBV5-1 and TRBJ1-4; D possibly corresponds to TRBD1 (6 bases). CDR1 is SGHRS and CDR2 is YFSETQ in the germline V gene. CDR3 length: 14 residues. The V end was cut by 6 bases, the J end by 8 bases, with 17 bases between. The CDR3 sequence is CASTPRGQGEKLFF. In DNA, the CDR3 is TGCGCCAGCACCCCCAGGGGTCAGGGGGAAAAACTGTTTTTT.

The DNA for the CDR3 is TGTGCCTGGAGCGCGGGGCGCGGGGTTAACACTGAAGCTTTCTTT. Protein sequence: CAWSAGRGVNTEAFF. The chain is built from TRBV30 and TRBJ1-1, with D possibly matching TRBD1 (5 bases). V lost 3 bases to trimming and J lost 2 bases, with 16 bases between them. Germline V gene lookup returns CDR1 GTSNPN and CDR2 SVGIG (reference sequence). This CDR3 contains 15 residues.

The rearrangement links TRBV2 to TRBJ1-5; 8 nucleotides line up with TRBD1. CDR3 length: 16 amino acids. The V gene's germline CDR1 is SNHLY and CDR2 FYNNEI. V shed 3 bases and J 1 base; nucleotides not matched to a gene: 5. CDR3 in DNA: TGTGCCAGCAGTGACAGGGGGCGTGGGAGCAATCAGCCCCAGCATTTT. It encodes CASSDRGRGSNQPQHF.

The CDR3 is CASTLREASYNEQFF. Written as DNA, the CDR3 is TGTGCCAGCACCCTCCGGGAGGCATCCTACAATGAGCAGTTCTTC. This rearrangement joins TRBV7-2 to TRBJ2-1; 7 bases are a match to TRBD2. Losses at the gene ends were 7 bases for V and 1 base for J; bases not matched to a gene: 7. Germline CDR1 reads SGHTA; CDR2 reads FQGNSA. The CDR3 is made up of 15 amino acids. Full variable domain (rest looked up from reference TRBV7-2 and TRBJ2-1): GAGVSQSPSNKVTEKGKDVELRCDPISGHTALYWYRQSLGQGLEFLIYFQGNSAPDKSGLPSDRFSAERTGGSVSTLTIQRTQQEDSAVYLCASTLREASYNEQFFGPGTRLTVL.

The genes are TRBV30 and TRBJ2-7; 12 bases agree with TRBD2. J was trimmed by 0 bases and V by 0 bases; bases with no gene match: 9. Germline V lookup: CDR1 GTSNPN, CDR2 SVGIG (reference sequence). This CDR3 spans 18 amino acids. The CDR3 DNA reads as TGTGCCTGGAGTGTACTCGGGCTAGCGGGAGGGGGCTCCTACGAGCAGTACTTC. Translating it yields CAWSVLGLAGGGSYEQYF.

The rearrangement uses TRBV7-9 and TRBJ1-2; D is possibly TRBD1 (5 bases). This CDR3 region has 13 residues. Germline CDR1 and CDR2: SEHNR and FQNEAQ (reference sequence). Trimming shortened V by 7 bases and J by 8 bases, and 17 bases separated the two germline ends. CDR3 coding DNA: TGTGCCAGCACCGACGGGGGAACTCACGGCTACACCTTC. Encoded protein: CASTDGGTHGYTF. Full variable domain (missing parts from reference TRBV7-9 and TRBJ1-2): DTGVSQNPRHKITKRGQNVTFRCDPISEHNRLYWYRQTLGQGPEFLTYFQNEAQLEKSRLLSDRFSAERPKGSFSTLEIQRTEQGDSAMYLCASTDGGTHGYTFGSGTRLTVV.

The rearrangement joins TRBV7-2 to TRBJ1-2; 7 nucleotides agree with TRBD1. The V segment lost 5 bases and the J segment 7 bases; nucleotides outside the gene matches: 13. Germline CDR1 reads SGHTA; CDR2 reads FQGNSA. CDR3 length: 15 amino acids. CDR3 in amino acids: CASSRGATGASGYTF. DNA for the CDR3: TGTGCCAGCAGCCGAGGCGCCACAGGGGCTAGTGGCTACACCTTC.

V usage is TRBV5-4 and J usage is TRBJ2-1, with 11 bases matching TRBD1. CDR3 size: 15 residues. Germline V gene sequence: CDR1 SGHNT, CDR2 YYREEE (reference sequence). J was trimmed by 4 bases and V by 5 bases; bases with no gene match: 5. The CDR3 sequence is CASRRDRGLYNEQFF. The CDR3, as DNA: TGTGCCAGCAGGCGGGACAGGGGGTTATACAATGAGCAGTTCTTC.

The J gene is TRBJ1-1, the V gene TRBV19, with D unclear. V was cut by 0 bases and J by 1 base, with 6 bases left in between. The CDR3 length is 14 residues. CDR1 and CDR2 (germline): LNHDA, SQIVND (reference sequence). CDR3 sequence reads: CASSIEWRNTEAFF. The CDR3 DNA sequence: TGTGCCAGTAGTATAGAGTGGAGGAACACTGAAGCTTTCTTT.

J is TRBJ2-7 and V is TRBV7-2, with D unclear. The germline V gene has CDR1 SGHTA and CDR2 FQGNSA. The CDR3 runs to 11 residues. Trimming took 5 bases from V and 4 from J, leaving 6 bases between them. The CDR3 reads CASSTSYEQYF. The CDR3 nucleotides are TGTGCCAGCAGCACTTCATACGAGCAGTACTTC.

The chain has TRBV6-1 and TRBJ1-2; a weak D match, TRBD1 (5 bases). Germline CDR1 MNHNS, CDR2 SASEGT. The V end was cut by 4 bases, the J end by 2 bases, with 11 bases between. The CDR3 has 14 amino acids. The chain's CDR3 is CASSVREDNYGYTF. The CDR3 DNA sequence: TGTGCCAGCAGTGTCAGGGAGGACAACTATGGCTACACCTTC.